This T cell receptor (beta chain) derives from a study of control samples from healthy donors and cancer patients. For this clone: Additional DNA sequences in this sample encode the identical CDR3.

Libraries were prepared by immunoSEQ multiplex PCR; TCRdb keeps only in-frame clonotypes and omits some of them. The profile shows some 200,000 clones, about nine tenths of them singletons. V shed 3 bases and J 10 bases; nucleotides not matched to a gene: 7. The germline CDR1 and CDR2 sequences are MRHNA and SNTAGT. The CDR3 covers 15 residues. The chain joins TRBV6-4 to TRBJ2-1, with 12 positions matching TRBD2. This receptor was taken from a woman aged 25 to 39 in good health. The sequenced material came from blood. CDR3 protein: CASSEATSGGREQFF. The CDR3 DNA reads TGTGCCAGCAGTGAAGCTACTAGCGGGGGGCGGGAGCAGTTCTTC.